This T cell receptor (beta chain) was documented in a study of OX40 agonist ivuxolimab in advanced cancers. Concerning the study at large: The costimulatory receptor OX40 (CD134) was targeted by ivuxolimab, a fully human IgG2 agonistic monoclonal antibody. Of the roughly 52 dose-escalation patients, hepatocellular carcinoma was present in around 19, melanoma in approximately 15, renal cell carcinoma in 9 and head and neck cancer in 9. Intravenous ivuxolimab was administered to patients every 2 weeks at six dose levels: 0.01, 0.1, 0.3, 1.5, 3 and 10 mg/kg. Prior anti-PD-1, anti-PD-L1 or anti-CTLA-4 therapy was permitted, and 40% to 50% of dose-escalation patients had received checkpoint inhibitors. A male proportion of 75% to 85% and a mean age of approximately 62 years, ranging from about 23 to 90, were recorded for the dose-escalation cohort. The purpose of peripheral TCRbeta sequencing was to test whether ivuxolimab changed TCR sequence diversity and led to clonal T-cell expansion. Partial responses occurred in three dose-escalation patients, of whom one had hepatocellular carcinoma and two had cutaneous melanoma. The paper describes the monotherapy dose-escalation part (N of about 50 patients) of the phase I trial of ivuxolimab. Study-wide conclusions, independent of this receptor: On average, CD8+ T cells showed more expanded clones than CD4+ T cells after ivuxolimab. The antigen specificity of the peripheral T cells that underwent clonal expansion was not determined. Low levels of normalized T-cell clonal expansion were also seen in some patients who did not respond. At doses of 0.1 to 3.0 mg/kg, clonal expansion of both CD4+ and CD8+ blood T cells was observed from baseline to week 6. In the 0.1-3.0 mg/kg groups, partial responders had among the lowest normalized peripheral clonal expansion, particularly in CD8+ T cells.

From cysteine to phenylalanine, the CDR3 is 14 amino acids long. The read is trimmed to its CDR3 DNA, 42 bases read in frame from base 1. CDR1 and CDR2 were assigned from the germline V gene as SGHRS and YFSETQ. A distance of 10 bases separates the germline ends of V and J, which lose 2 bases and 4 bases respectively. The trial excluded patients who had a history of autoimmune disease or were on systemic immunosuppression. In every dose cohort, peripheral blood was drawn for TCR sequencing at baseline, cycle 4 day 1, and cycle 7 day 1. Samples came from an open-label, multicenter, first-in-human phase I dose-escalation trial of ivuxolimab. Adults with locally advanced or metastatic melanoma, renal cell, hepatocellular, or head and neck squamous cell carcinoma were enrolled in the trial. Before TCR sequencing, CD4+ T cells and CD8+ T cells from peripheral blood were sorted into separate populations.

To sequence the TCRbeta CDR3 region, genomic DNA was isolated from the sorted cells. TCRbeta CDR3 regions were sequenced using the immunoSEQ Assay. In TCRdb, the immuneACCESS table is reduced to in-frame sequences with V and J assigned. These tables do not hold every clone; where another copy was compared, an unresolved V gene accounts for under half, and the others remain unexplained. The sample table contains tens of thousands of clones; only one count was recorded for 88% of them. The top ten clones comprise about 0.52% of the sample. A word on this clone: Its target antigen remains unknown. There are no base qualities to consult, and no much larger clone falls within one base.

The material was CD4+ or CD8+ T cells sorted from blood, obtained in a trial of the OX40 agonist ivuxolimab. The source of this sequence is an adult with an advanced solid tumor such as melanoma, head and neck, liver or kidney cancer. The chain employs TRBV5-1 and TRBJ2-1; TRBD2 is perhaps the D gene, given 6 matching bases. The CDR3 in this case is CASSFWGEYNEQFF. The nucleotide sequence reads as follows: TGCGCCAGCAGCTTTTGGGGGGAGTACAATGAGCAGTTCTTC.